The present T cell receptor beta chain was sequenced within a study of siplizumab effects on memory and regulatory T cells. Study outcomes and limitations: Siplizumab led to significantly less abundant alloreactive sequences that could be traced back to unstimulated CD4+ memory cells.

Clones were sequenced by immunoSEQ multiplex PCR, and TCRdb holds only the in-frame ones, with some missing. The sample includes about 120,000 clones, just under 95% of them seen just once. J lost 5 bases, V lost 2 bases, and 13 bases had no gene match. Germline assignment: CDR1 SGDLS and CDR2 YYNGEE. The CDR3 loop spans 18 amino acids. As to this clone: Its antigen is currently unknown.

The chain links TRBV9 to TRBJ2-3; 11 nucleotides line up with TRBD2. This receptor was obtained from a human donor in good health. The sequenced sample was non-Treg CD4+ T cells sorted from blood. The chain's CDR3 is CASSVGLAAQTLGDTQYF. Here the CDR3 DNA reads TGTGCCAGCAGCGTGGGACTAGCGGCACAAACACTCGGAGATACGCAGTATTTT.